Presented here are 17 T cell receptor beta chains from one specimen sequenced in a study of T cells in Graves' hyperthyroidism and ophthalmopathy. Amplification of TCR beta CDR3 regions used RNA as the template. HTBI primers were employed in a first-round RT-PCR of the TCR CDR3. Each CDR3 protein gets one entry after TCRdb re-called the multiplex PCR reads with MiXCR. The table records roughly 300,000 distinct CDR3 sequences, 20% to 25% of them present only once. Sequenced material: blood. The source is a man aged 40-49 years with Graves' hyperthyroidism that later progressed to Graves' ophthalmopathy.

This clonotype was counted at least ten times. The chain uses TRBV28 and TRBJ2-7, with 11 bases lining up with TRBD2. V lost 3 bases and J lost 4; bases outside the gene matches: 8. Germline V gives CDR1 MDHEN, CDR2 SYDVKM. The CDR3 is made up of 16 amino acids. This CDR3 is CASSFLVSSGRYEQYF. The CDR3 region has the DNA TGTGCCAGCAGTTTCTTGGTCTCTAGCGGGAGGTACGAGCAGTACTTC.

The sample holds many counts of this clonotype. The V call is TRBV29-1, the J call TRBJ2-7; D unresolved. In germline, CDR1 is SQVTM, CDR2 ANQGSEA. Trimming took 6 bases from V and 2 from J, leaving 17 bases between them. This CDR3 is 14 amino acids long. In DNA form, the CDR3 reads TGCAGCGTGTCACTCTCGATGGATACCTACGAGCAGTACTTC. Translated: CSVSLSMDTYEQYF.

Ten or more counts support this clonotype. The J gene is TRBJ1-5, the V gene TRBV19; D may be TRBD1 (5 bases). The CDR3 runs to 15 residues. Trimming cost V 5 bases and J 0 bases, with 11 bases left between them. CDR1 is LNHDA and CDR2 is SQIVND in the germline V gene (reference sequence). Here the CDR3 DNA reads TGTGCCAGTAGTTCCCAAGGGGATAGCAATCAGCCCCAGCATTTT. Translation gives CASSSQGDSNQPQHF.

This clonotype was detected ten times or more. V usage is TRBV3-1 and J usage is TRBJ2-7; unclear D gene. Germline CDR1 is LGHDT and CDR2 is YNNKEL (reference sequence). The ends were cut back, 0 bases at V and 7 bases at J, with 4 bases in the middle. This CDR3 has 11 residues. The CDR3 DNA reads TGTGCCAGCAGCCAAGACTCTGAGCAGTACTTC. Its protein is CASSQDSEQYF.

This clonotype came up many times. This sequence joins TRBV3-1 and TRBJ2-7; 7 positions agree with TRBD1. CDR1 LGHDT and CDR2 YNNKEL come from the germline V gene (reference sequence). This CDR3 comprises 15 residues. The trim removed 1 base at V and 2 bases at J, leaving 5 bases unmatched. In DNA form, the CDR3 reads TGTGCCAGCAGCCAAGGGGCAGGGGGAGCCTACGAGCAGTACTTC. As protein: CASSQGAGGAYEQYF.

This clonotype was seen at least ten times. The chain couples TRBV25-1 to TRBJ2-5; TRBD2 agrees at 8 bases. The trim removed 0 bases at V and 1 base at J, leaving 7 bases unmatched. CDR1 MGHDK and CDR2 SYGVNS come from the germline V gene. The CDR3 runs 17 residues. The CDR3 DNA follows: TGTGCCAGCAGTGAATATGGGCTAGCGGGCGGCCAAGAGACCCAGTACTTC. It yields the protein CASSEYGLAGGQETQYF. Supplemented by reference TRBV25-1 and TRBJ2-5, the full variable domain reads EADIYQTPRYLVIGTGKKITLECSQTMGHDKMYWYQQDPGMELHLIHYSYGVNSTEKGDLSSESTVSRIRTEHFPLTLESARPSHTSQYLCASSEYGLAGGQETQYFGPGTRLLVL.

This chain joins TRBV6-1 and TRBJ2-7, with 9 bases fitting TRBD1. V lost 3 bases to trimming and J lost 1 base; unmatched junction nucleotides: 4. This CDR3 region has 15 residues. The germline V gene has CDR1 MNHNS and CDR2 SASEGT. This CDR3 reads CASSDWDRASYEQYF. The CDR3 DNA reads TGTGCCAGCAGTGACTGGGACAGGGCTTCCTACGAGCAGTACTTC.

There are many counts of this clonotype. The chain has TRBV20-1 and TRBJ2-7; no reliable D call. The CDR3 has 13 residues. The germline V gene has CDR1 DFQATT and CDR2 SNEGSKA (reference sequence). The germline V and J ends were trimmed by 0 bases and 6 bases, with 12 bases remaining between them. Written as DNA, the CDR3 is TGCAGTGCTAGAGATCTTAAGGCAGGCGAGCAGTACTTC. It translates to CSARDLKAGEQYF.

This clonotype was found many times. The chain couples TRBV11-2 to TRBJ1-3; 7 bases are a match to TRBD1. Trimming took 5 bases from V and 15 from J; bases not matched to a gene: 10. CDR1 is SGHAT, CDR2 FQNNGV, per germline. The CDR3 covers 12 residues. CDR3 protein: CASSRADRSRYF. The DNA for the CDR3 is TGTGCCAGCAGCCGGGCGGACAGGTCGAGATATTTT.

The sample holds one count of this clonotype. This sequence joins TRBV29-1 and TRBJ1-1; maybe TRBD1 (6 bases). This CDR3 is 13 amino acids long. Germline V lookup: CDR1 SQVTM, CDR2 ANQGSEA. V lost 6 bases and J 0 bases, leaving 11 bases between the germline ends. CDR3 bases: TGCAGCGTCTCGGGACAAATGAACACTGAAGCTTTCTTT. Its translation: CSVSGQMNTEAFF.

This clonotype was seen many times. The DNA of the CDR3 is TGCAGCGTTGAAGATGGGACAGGGACCTACGAGCAGTACTTC. As protein: CSVEDGTGTYEQYF. The rearrangement joins TRBV29-1 to TRBJ2-7; 9 bases fit TRBD1. CDR1 SQVTM and CDR2 ANQGSEA come from the germline V gene. The V and J ends lost 0 bases and 2 bases, in that order; junction bases with no gene match: 2. The CDR3 runs 14 residues.

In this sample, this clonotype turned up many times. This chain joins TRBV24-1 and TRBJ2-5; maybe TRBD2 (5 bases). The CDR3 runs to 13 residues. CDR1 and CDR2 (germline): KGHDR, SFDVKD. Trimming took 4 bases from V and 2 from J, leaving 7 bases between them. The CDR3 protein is CATSDPGQETQYF. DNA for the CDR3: TGTGCCACCAGTGACCCGGGACAAGAGACCCAGTACTTC.

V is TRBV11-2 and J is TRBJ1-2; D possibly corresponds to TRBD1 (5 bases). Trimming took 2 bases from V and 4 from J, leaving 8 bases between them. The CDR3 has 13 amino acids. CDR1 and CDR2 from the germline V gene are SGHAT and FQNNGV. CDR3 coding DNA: TGTGCCAGCAGCTTACAGGGAGGCTATGGCTACACCTTC. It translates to CASSLQGGYGYTF. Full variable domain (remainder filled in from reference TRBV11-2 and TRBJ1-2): EAGVAQSPRYKIIEKRQSVAFWCNPISGHATLYWYQQILGQGPKLLIQFQNNGVVDDSQLPKDRFSAERLKGVDSTLKIQPAKLEDSAVYLCASSLQGGYGYTFGSGTRLTVV.

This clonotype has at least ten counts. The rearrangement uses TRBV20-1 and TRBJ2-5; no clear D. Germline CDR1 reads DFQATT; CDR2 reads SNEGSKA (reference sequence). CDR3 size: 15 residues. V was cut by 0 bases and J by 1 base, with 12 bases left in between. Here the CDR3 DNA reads TGCAGTGCTAGAGATCCGAGACTCAGCCAAGAGACCCAGTACTTC. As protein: CSARDPRLSQETQYF.

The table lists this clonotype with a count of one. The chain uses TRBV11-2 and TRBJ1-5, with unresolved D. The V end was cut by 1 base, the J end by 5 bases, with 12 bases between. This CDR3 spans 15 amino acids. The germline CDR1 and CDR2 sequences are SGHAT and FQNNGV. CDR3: CASSLGTSVDQPQHF. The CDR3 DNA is TGTGCCAGCAGCTTAGGGACGTCCGTCGATCAGCCCCAGCATTTT.

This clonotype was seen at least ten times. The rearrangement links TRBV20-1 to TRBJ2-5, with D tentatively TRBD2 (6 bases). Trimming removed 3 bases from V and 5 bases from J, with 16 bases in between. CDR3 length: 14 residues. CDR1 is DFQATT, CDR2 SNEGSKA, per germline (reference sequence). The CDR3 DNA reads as TGCAGTGCTAGCAAGTCCCGGGGGAGGGAGACCCAGTACTTC. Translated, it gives CSASKSRGRETQYF.

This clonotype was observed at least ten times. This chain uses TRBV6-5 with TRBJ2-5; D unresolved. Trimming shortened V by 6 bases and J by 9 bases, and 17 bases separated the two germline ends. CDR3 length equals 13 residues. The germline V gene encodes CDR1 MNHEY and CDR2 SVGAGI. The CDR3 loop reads CASSLASDRAQYF. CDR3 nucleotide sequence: TGTGCCAGCAGCCTGGCGTCGGATCGAGCCCAGTACTTC.